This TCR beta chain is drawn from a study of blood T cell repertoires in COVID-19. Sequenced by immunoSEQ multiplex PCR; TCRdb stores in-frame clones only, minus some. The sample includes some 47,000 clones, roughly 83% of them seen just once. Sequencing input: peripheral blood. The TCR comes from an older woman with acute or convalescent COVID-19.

The chain's CDR3 is CASSQEFGAYNQPQHF. DNA of the CDR3: TGCGCCAGCAGCCAAGAGTTTGGGGCTTACAATCAGCCCCAGCATTTT. The J gene is TRBJ1-5, the V gene TRBV4-1, with a possible D match to TRBD1 (5 bases). Trimming shortened V by 0 bases and J by 3 bases, and 12 bases separated the two germline ends. This CDR3 contains 16 residues. Germline V gives CDR1 MGHRA, CDR2 YSYEKL.